Presented here are 32 T cell receptor beta chains from one specimen sequenced in a study of CD4 T cells in relation to SARS-CoV-2 and coronaviruses. Their specific antigens are unknown. Sequencing used immunoSEQ multiplex PCR; TCRdb keeps in-frame clones, though not all of them. The sample carries about 35,000 clones, approximately 80% recorded once. Sequencing used memory CD4+ T cells from PBMCs, cultured in vitro. These receptors originate from an adult with COVID-19.

This chain joins TRBV5-1 and TRBJ2-1; 7 bases map to TRBD1. J gave up 0 bases and V 4 bases, and 7 bases lay outside the gene matches. The CDR3 runs to 16 residues. Germline V gene sequence: CDR1 SGHRS, CDR2 YFSETQ. CDR3 amino acids: CASSQRQGSSYNEQFF. In DNA, the CDR3 is TGCGCCAGCAGCCAGAGACAGGGCAGCTCCTACAATGAGCAGTTCTTC.

V gene TRBV6-5 combines with J gene TRBJ2-5, with D maybe TRBD1 (6 bases). The V gene's germline CDR1 is MNHEY and CDR2 SVGAGI. Trimming pared 5 bases from V and 4 bases from J, leaving 14 bases between. The CDR3 runs 14 residues. CDR3 region: CASSQKGVGETQYF. For the CDR3, the DNA is TGTGCCAGCAGTCAAAAGGGGGTCGGAGAGACCCAGTACTTC.

The chain joins TRBV5-1 to TRBJ2-2; D call uncertain. V was pared by 5 bases and J by 8 bases, with 7 bases between. Germline V CDR1 and CDR2: SGHRS, YFSETQ. This CDR3 has 11 amino acids. The CDR3 region is CASSQEGELFF. CDR3 DNA: TGCGCCAGCAGTCAAGAAGGGGAGCTGTTTTTT.

This chain connects TRBV4-1 to TRBJ2-3; 7 bases fit TRBD2. Germline CDR1 MGHRA, CDR2 YSYEKL. The CDR3 runs to 16 residues. The V gene end was trimmed by 1 base and the J gene end by 0 bases; junction bases not matched to a gene: 4. The DNA of the CDR3 is TGCGCCAGCAGCCAAGCTCCGCGGGGGAGCACAGATACGCAGTATTTT. Translation: CASSQAPRGSTDTQYF.

V is TRBV19 and J is TRBJ2-1; perhaps TRBD2 as D (6 bases). The CDR3 loop spans 13 amino acids. The V gene's germline CDR1 is LNHDA and CDR2 SQIVND (reference sequence). Trimming cost V 5 bases and J 3 bases, with 8 bases left between them. In DNA, the CDR3 is TGTGCCAGTAGTCGGGGGAACTACAATGAGCAGTTCTTC. It codes for CASSRGNYNEQFF.

The chain joins TRBV7-9 to TRBJ2-7; TRBD1 is a possible D gene (5 bases). The CDR3 covers 13 residues. V was pared by 5 bases and J by 7 bases, with 15 bases between. Germline V gene lookup returns CDR1 SEHNR and CDR2 FQNEAQ (reference sequence). The CDR3 nucleotides are TGTGCCAGCAGCCCGGCGACACAGGAAGAGCAGTACTTC. It translates to CASSPATQEEQYF.

This sequence joins TRBV5-1 and TRBJ1-2; 7 bases are a match to TRBD1. The CDR3 consists of 14 residues. The trim removed 4 bases at V and 2 bases at J, leaving 5 bases unmatched. The V gene's germline CDR1 is SGHRS and CDR2 YFSETQ. In DNA form, the CDR3 reads TGCGCCAGCAGCCCGGGACAGCTGAACTATGGCTACACCTTC. Its protein product is CASSPGQLNYGYTF. Complete variable domain (other parts from reference TRBV5-1 and TRBJ1-2): KAGVTQTPRYLIKTRGQQVTLSCSPISGHRSVSWYQQTPGQGLQFLFEYFSETQRNKGNFPGRFSGRQFSNSRSEMNVSTLELGDSALYLCASSPGQLNYGYTFGSGTRLTVV.

The chain recombines TRBV5-1 with TRBJ1-4; a possible D gene is TRBD1 (5 bases). The CDR3 runs 15 residues. The germline V gene encodes CDR1 SGHRS and CDR2 YFSETQ. V dropped 1 base and J dropped 2 bases, with 9 bases sitting between them. The CDR3 DNA reads as TGCGCCAGCAGCTTGAAGGGGCTTACTAATGAAAAACTGTTTTTT. As protein: CASSLKGLTNEKLFF.

In this sample, this clone turned up once. The chain is built from TRBV5-6 and TRBJ2-2; 9 bases match TRBD1. Germline trimming cut 3 bases from V and 1 base from J; bases unmatched to any gene: 4. The CDR3 has 16 amino acids. Germline loops: CDR1 SGHDT, CDR2 YYEEEE. The CDR3: CASSYVDRGNTGELFF. The CDR3 DNA reads TGTGCCAGCAGCTACGTGGACAGGGGGAACACCGGGGAGCTGTTTTTT.

The V and J genes are TRBV5-5 and TRBJ2-5; weak D call: TRBD2 (5 bases). The CDR3 runs 14 residues. CDR1 is SGHKS, CDR2 YYEKEE, per germline (reference sequence). Trimming took 1 base from V and 1 from J, leaving 8 bases between them. CDR3 protein: CASSLLASQETQYF. The CDR3 DNA follows: TGTGCCAGCAGCTTGCTAGCCAGCCAAGAGACCCAGTACTTC.

This clone has just one count. This chain joins TRBV6-5 and TRBJ1-4, with D uncertain. The CDR3 sequence is 16 residues long. V lost 0 bases and J 4 bases, leaving 12 bases between the germline ends. Per the germline V gene, CDR1 is MNHEY and CDR2 is SVGAGI. CDR3 protein: CASSYSYIAINEKLFF. The CDR3 region has the DNA TGTGCCAGCAGTTACTCTTACATTGCAATTAATGAAAAACTGTTTTTT.

V gene TRBV5-4 combines with J gene TRBJ1-2, with D possibly matching TRBD1 (6 bases). Per germline, CDR1 SGHNT and CDR2 YYREEE (reference sequence). CDR3 length: 14 residues. Trimming left V 4 bases short and J 0 bases short, with 10 bases between. CDR3 DNA: TGTGCCAGCAGCGAGGACAGCACTAACTATGGCTACACCTTC. Protein product: CASSEDSTNYGYTF.

This sequence joins TRBV6-5 and TRBJ2-7; D gene uncertain. V dropped 0 bases and J dropped 0 bases, with 6 bases sitting between them. Germline loops: CDR1 MNHEY, CDR2 SVGAGI. This CDR3 has 14 amino acids. The DNA of the CDR3 is TGTGCCAGCAGTTACTCGGAGTACTCCTACGAGCAGTACTTC. Its protein product is CASSYSEYSYEQYF.

This clone was recorded a few times. The chain employs TRBV6-6 and TRBJ2-1, with D maybe TRBD1 (6 bases). The CDR3 consists of 12 residues. V was shortened by 6 bases and J by 7 bases, with 10 bases between the two germline ends. Germline CDR1 is MNHNY and CDR2 is SVGAGI (reference sequence). CDR3 sequence reads: CASSRTDNEQFF. As DNA, the CDR3 is TGTGCCAGCAGCCGGACAGATAATGAGCAGTTCTTC.

The chain recombines TRBV2 with TRBJ2-1; 7 nucleotides line up with TRBD2. CDR1 is SNHLY and CDR2 is FYNNEI in the germline V gene. CDR3 size: 15 residues. J lost 5 bases, V lost 0 bases, and 4 bases had no gene match. The CDR3 nucleotides are TGTGCCAGCAGTGAAGCAGGCGGGAGCCACAATGAGCAGTTCTTC. It yields the protein CASSEAGGSHNEQFF.

Here the CDR3 DNA reads TGTGCCAGCAGACTCAGGAGGAGCTCCTACGAGCAGTACTTC. Amino acids: CASRLRRSSYEQYF. The chain combines TRBV28 with TRBJ2-7, with TRBD2 as a possible D gene (5 bases). The CDR3 runs 14 residues. Trimming removed 6 bases from V and 0 bases from J, with 12 bases in between. The germline V gene has CDR1 MDHEN and CDR2 SYDVKM.

This chain uses TRBV19 with TRBJ2-1; D is unclear. Germline V gene sequence: CDR1 LNHDA, CDR2 SQIVND (reference sequence). The CDR3 totals 16 residues. The germline V and J ends were trimmed by 2 bases and 0 bases, with 11 bases remaining between them. DNA for the CDR3: TGTGCCAGTAGTATACAGCAGATGAGCTCCTACAATGAGCAGTTCTTC. This encodes CASSIQQMSSYNEQFF.

The rearrangement uses TRBV7-6 and TRBJ2-7; unclear D gene. Germline-derived CDR1 and CDR2 are SGHVS and FNYEAQ. V was clipped by 5 bases and J by 1 base, with 12 bases between them. CDR3 length: 14 residues. The CDR3 here is CASSKEPRSYEQYF. DNA of the CDR3: TGTGCCAGCAGCAAGGAGCCAAGGTCCTACGAGCAGTACTTC.

The J gene is TRBJ2-7, the V gene TRBV18; D is undetermined. There are 14 residues in the CDR3. Germline assignment: CDR1 KGHSH and CDR2 LQKENI. Trimming pared 3 bases from V and 2 bases from J, leaving 11 bases between. This CDR3 is CASSPQSATYEQYF. CDR3 nucleotides: TGTGCCAGCTCACCTCAGTCGGCTACCTACGAGCAGTACTTC.

In its sample, this clone was seen once. This chain joins TRBV19 and TRBJ2-1; D remains ambiguous. The V gene's germline CDR1 is LNHDA and CDR2 SQIVND (reference sequence). V was shortened by 7 bases and J by 6 bases, with 13 bases between the two germline ends. CDR3 length: 13 residues. CDR3 in amino acids: CASTQRPTNEQFF. The DNA for the CDR3 is TGTGCCAGTACCCAGCGACCCACCAATGAGCAGTTCTTC.

CDR3 nucleotide sequence: TGTGCCAGCCAGCGGGAGGTAGAGACCCAGTACTTC. Translating it yields CASQREVETQYF. The V gene is TRBV2, the J gene TRBJ2-5; 9 nucleotides line up with TRBD2. This CDR3 contains 12 residues. V lost 8 bases and J lost 4; bases outside the gene matches: 2. Germline CDR1 is SNHLY and CDR2 is FYNNEI.

The genes are TRBV6-2 or TRBV6-3 and TRBJ2-2; tentative D call: TRBD1 (6 bases). Trimming removed 4 bases at V and 2 bases at J, with 14 bases between. This CDR3 has 16 amino acids. Germline V CDR1 and CDR2: MNHEY, SVGEGT. CDR3 bases: TGTGCCAGCAGTTTCCCGCCGGGACACAACACCGGGGAGCTGTTTTTT. This encodes CASSFPPGHNTGELFF.

J is TRBJ2-2 and V is TRBV19; 10 bases align to TRBD1. The CDR3 has 15 residues. The V segment lost 5 bases and the J segment 5 bases; nucleotides outside the gene matches: 5. Germline V lookup: CDR1 LNHDA, CDR2 SQIVND (reference sequence). The CDR3 region is CASSYGTGATGELFF. The CDR3 DNA follows: TGTGCCAGTAGTTACGGGACAGGGGCAACCGGGGAGCTGTTTTTT.

V and J are TRBV5-1 and TRBJ2-7; D may be TRBD1 (5 bases). Germline loops: CDR1 SGHRS, CDR2 YFSETQ. V gave up 4 bases and J gave up 4 bases, with 12 bases separating them. The CDR3 is 13 residues long. For the CDR3, the DNA is TGCGCCAGCAGCCTCGACAGCCGATACGAGCAGTACTTC. Its protein product is CASSLDSRYEQYF.

The chain combines TRBV28 with TRBJ2-5; TRBD2 is a possible D gene (6 bases). V dropped 1 base and J dropped 4 bases, with 19 bases sitting between them. This CDR3 region has 17 residues. Germline loops: CDR1 MDHEN, CDR2 SYDVKM. CDR3 coding DNA: TGTGCCAGCAGTTTATTTTTGACTAGTTCCCCCTCAGAGACCCAGTACTTC. Its protein product is CASSLFLTSSPSETQYF.

This rearrangement joins TRBV6-5 to TRBJ2-3; 9 nucleotides match TRBD2. Germline CDR1 is MNHEY and CDR2 is SVGAGI. Losses at the gene ends were 6 bases for V and 0 bases for J; bases not matched to a gene: 7. This CDR3 contains 16 residues. The CDR3 DNA reads as TGTGCCAGCAGCTACGTAGCGGGAGCTAGCACAGATACGCAGTATTTT. This sequence encodes CASSYVAGASTDTQYF.

The V and J genes are TRBV11-2 and TRBJ1-2; D is unclear. Germline V gene sequence: CDR1 SGHAT, CDR2 FQNNGV. The CDR3 has 15 residues. V lost 4 bases, J lost 4 bases, and 16 bases lay in between. CDR3 nucleotide sequence: TGTGCCAGCAGCTCAATTAAGGTACCGGTCTATGGCTACACCTTC. Encoded protein: CASSSIKVPVYGYTF.

The chain uses TRBV6-2 or TRBV6-3 and TRBJ2-7, with D unclear. Germline V gene sequence: CDR1 MNHEY, CDR2 SVGEGT. Trimming removed 4 bases at V and 1 base at J, with 11 bases between. The CDR3 extends over 14 amino acids. The CDR3: CASSFQDGSYEQYF. CDR3 bases: TGTGCCAGCAGTTTCCAGGACGGGTCCTACGAGCAGTACTTC.

The chain has TRBV5-1 and TRBJ2-3, with TRBD2 matching over 10 bases. V lost 3 bases and J lost 7; bases outside the gene matches: 11. CDR1 SGHRS and CDR2 YFSETQ come from the germline V gene. This CDR3 comprises 16 residues. CDR3 coding DNA: TGCGCCAGCAGCTCGGGGGAGCGGGAGGGCCGAAATACGCAGTATTTT. Protein product: CASSSGEREGRNTQYF. Variable domain in full (rest from reference TRBV5-1 and TRBJ2-3): KAGVTQTPRYLIKTRGQQVTLSCSPISGHRSVSWYQQTPGQGLQFLFEYFSETQRNKGNFPGRFSGRQFSNSRSEMNVSTLELGDSALYLCASSSGEREGRNTQYFGPGTRLTVL.

The rearrangement uses TRBV6-2 or TRBV6-3 and TRBJ2-6, with D tentatively TRBD1 (6 bases). The length of the CDR3 is 15 residues. V shed 6 bases and J shed 2 bases, with 11 bases lying between them. CDR1 and CDR2 (germline): MNHEY, SVGEGT. CDR3 coding DNA: TGTGCCAGCAGCAAAACAGGGCCTGGGGCCAACGTCCTGACTTTC. Translated: CASSKTGPGANVLTF.

The chain carries TRBV3-1 (or the pseudogene TRBV3-2) and TRBJ1-6; D ambiguous. CDR1 is LGHDT, CDR2 YNNKEL, per germline (reference sequence). With 0 bases removed from V and 13 bases from J, the gap between germline ends came to 7 bases. CDR3 length: 12 amino acids. Written as DNA, the CDR3 is TGTGCCAGCAGCCAAGAAGGAGACCCCCTCCACTTT. Protein sequence: CASSQEGDPLHF.

The chain carries TRBV9 and TRBJ2-1; 11 bases are a match to TRBD2. CDR3 length: 17 amino acids. V dropped 4 bases and J dropped 2; count of bases not matched to a gene: 8. CDR1 and CDR2 (germline): SGDLS, YYNGEE. The CDR3, as DNA: TGTGCCAGCAGCCTCCGAGGACTAGCGGGTACCTACAATGAGCAGTTCTTC. This sequence encodes CASSLRGLAGTYNEQFF. Supplemented by reference TRBV9 and TRBJ2-1, the full variable domain reads DSGVTQTPKHLITATGQRVTLRCSPRSGDLSVYWYQQSLDQGLQFLIQYYNGEERAKGNILERFSAQQFPDLHSELNLSSLELGDSALYFCASSLRGLAGTYNEQFFGPGTRLTVL.